Reported below is one T cell receptor (beta chain). The source of the sample is a study of technical replicates of blood from a handful of donors. The assay was immunoSEQ multiplex PCR, and TCRdb's table has in-frame clones only and misses some. The data contain 80,000 to 90,000 clones, 85% to 95% of them seen just once; the ten biggest clones take up roughly 0.25%. V was cut by 1 base and J by 2 bases, with 5 bases left in between. The CDR3 is 13 residues long. Per the germline V gene, CDR1 is SEHNR and CDR2 is FQNEAQ (reference sequence). The chain is built from TRBV7-9 and TRBJ1-2; no definite D call. The receptor comes from a human donor in good health. The sequencing input was T cells isolated from PBMCs. CDR3 sequence (DNA): TGTGCCAGCAGCTTAGGACTAAACTATGGCTACACCTTC. Protein product: CASSLGLNYGYTF.